This T cell receptor (beta chain) was documented in a study of T cell responses to AZD1222 COVID-19 vaccine. A remark on this clone: What it binds is unknown.

The study's findings and limits: Receipt of two AZD1222 doses was followed by a rise in Spike-specific TCR breadth and depth.

TCRdb keeps only in-frame clones here, not all; method: immunoSEQ multiplex PCR. The table records approximately 140,000 clones, around 95% of them present only once. From germline, CDR1 is KGHSH and CDR2 LQKENI. Trimming at V came to 2 bases and at J to 1 base, leaving 3 bases not matched to a gene. There are 16 residues in the CDR3. This TCR was recovered from an adult in good health. This sequence joins TRBV18 and TRBJ2-3; 10 nucleotides line up with TRBD1. Specimen: peripheral blood, collected on day 0 of AZD1222 vaccination. The CDR3 DNA is TGTGCCAGCTCACCAGGAGGGACAGGGGGCACAGATACGCAGTATTTT. This translates into CASSPGGTGGTDTQYF.